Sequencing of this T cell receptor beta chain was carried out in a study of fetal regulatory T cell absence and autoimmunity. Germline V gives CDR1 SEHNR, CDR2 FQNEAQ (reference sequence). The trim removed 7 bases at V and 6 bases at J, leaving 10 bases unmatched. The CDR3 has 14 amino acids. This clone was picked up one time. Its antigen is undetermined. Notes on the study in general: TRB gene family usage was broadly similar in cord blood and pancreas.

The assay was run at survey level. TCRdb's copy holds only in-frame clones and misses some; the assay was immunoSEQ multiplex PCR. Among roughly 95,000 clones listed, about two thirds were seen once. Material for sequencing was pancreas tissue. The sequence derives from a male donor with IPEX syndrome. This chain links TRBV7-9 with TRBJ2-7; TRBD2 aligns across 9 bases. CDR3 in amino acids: CASTGGGAFSEQYF. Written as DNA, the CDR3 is TGTGCCAGCACCGGCGGGGGGGCCTTTAGCGAGCAGTACTTC.